This TCR beta chain was recovered during a study of blood T cell repertoires in COVID-19. About the study: The United States, Italy and Spain were the sources of the acute and convalescent COVID-19 samples.

Trimming removed 0 bases at V and 0 bases at J, with 18 bases between. The CDR3 is made up of 18 amino acids. The germline V gene encodes CDR1 MNHNS and CDR2 SASEGT. TCRdb's table, derived via immunoSEQ multiplex PCR, lists solely in-frame clones and lacks some. This sample yields about 140,000 clones, of which about 84% are seen a single time; 1.5% to 2% belongs to the top ten. In the 2 weeks before study entry, exposed participants met a COVID-19 case, which was PCR-confirmed or clinician-diagnosed. This TCR derives from a woman between 18 and 30 years old who had been exposed to COVID-19. The sequenced sample was PBMCs or T cells enriched from blood (not recorded which). This rearrangement joins TRBV6-1 to TRBJ2-7; D is perhaps TRBD2 (5 bases). The DNA of the CDR3 is TGTGCCAGCAGTGAAGCGCGCGGTACATTTGGACTCTCCTACGAGCAGTACTTC. Protein sequence: CASSEARGTFGLSYEQYF.